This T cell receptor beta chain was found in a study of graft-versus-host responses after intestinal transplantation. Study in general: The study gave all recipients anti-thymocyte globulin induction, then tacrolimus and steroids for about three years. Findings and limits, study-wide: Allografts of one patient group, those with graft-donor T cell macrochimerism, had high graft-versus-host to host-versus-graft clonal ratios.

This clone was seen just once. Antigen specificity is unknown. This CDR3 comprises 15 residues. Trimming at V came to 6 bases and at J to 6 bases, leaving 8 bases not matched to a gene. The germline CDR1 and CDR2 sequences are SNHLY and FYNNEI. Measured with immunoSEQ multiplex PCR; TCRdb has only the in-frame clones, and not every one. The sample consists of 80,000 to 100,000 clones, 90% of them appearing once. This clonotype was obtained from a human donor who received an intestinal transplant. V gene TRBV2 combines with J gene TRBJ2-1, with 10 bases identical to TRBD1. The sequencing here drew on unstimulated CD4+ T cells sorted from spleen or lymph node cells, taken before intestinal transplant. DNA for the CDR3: TGTGCCAGCAGGGAGGGGACAGGGGCAACCAATGAGCAGTTCTTC. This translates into CASREGTGATNEQFF.